Listed below are T cell receptor beta chains from one sample, sequenced in a study of T cells in Graves' hyperthyroidism and ophthalmopathy. From the multiplex PCR reads, TCRdb called clonotypes with MiXCR, one entry per CDR3 protein. The table records around 480,000 distinct CDR3 sequences, about an eighth of them present only once. The material sequenced was blood. These receptors were collected from a woman aged 18-29 years with Graves' hyperthyroidism. The CDR3 runs from the conserved cysteine through the conserved F or W. The D gene is left open where the match is weak.

>-|TRBV19|TRBJ2-1
CASSATKSYNEQFF
>-|TRBV11-3|TRBJ1-4
CASSPRTGSNEKLFF
>-|TRBV12-3/TRBV12-4|TRBJ2-7
CASSLGDYPRYSYSSYEQYF
>-|TRBV7-8|TRBJ2-3
CASSPPGFISGTDTQYF
>-|TRBV12-5|TRBJ1-5
CASGLGGGGNQPQHF
>-|TRBV24-1|TRBJ2-7
CATSDQGIHEQYF
>-|TRBV19|TRBJ2-1
CASSFVYGNEQFF
>TRBD1|TRBV5-4|TRBJ1-1
CASSLWDRGLVNTEAFF
>-|TRBV11-2|TRBJ2-2
CASSSTMDWHTGELFF
>-|TRBV12-3/TRBV12-4|TRBJ1-2
CASSLDARGYTF
>TRBD1|TRBV6-1|TRBJ1-4
CATGQGNEKLFF
>TRBD1|TRBV30|TRBJ1-2
CASRDRAYGYTF
>-|TRBV7-8|TRBJ1-5
CASSTWGVKQPQHF
>-|TRBV19|TRBJ1-5
CASSIFLQTNQPQHF
>-|TRBV4-2|TRBJ2-5
CASSQEWPVWETQYF
>-|TRBV20-1|TRBJ2-1
CSASTRVSYNEQFF
>TRBD1|TRBV20-1|TRBJ2-2
CSALATGLGTGELFF
>-|TRBV6-5|TRBJ1-1
CASSYSSGRGDTEAFF
>-|TRBV7-9|TRBJ1-4
CASSQTFSNEKLFF